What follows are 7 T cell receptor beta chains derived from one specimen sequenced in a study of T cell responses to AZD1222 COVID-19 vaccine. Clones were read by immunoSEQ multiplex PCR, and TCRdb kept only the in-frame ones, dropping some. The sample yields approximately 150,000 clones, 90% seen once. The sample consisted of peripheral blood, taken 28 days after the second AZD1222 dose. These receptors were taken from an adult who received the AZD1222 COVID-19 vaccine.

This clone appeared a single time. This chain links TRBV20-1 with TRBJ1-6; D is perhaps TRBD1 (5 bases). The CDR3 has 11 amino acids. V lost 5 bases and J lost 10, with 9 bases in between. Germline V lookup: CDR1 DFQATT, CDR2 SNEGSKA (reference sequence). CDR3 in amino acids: CSAQGESPLHF. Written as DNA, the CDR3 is TGCAGTGCTCAAGGGGAGTCACCCCTCCACTTT.

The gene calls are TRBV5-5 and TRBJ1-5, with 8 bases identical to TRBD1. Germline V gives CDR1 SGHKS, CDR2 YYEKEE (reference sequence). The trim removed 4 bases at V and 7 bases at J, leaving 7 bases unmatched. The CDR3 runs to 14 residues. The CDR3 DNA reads TGTGCCAGCAGCCCATACAGGGGGTACCAGCCCCAGCATTTT. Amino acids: CASSPYRGYQPQHF.

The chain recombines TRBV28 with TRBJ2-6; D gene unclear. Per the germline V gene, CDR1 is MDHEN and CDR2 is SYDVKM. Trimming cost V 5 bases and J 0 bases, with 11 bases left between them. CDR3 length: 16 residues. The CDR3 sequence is CASSVPWSSGANVLTF. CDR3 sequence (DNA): TGTGCCAGCAGTGTGCCTTGGAGCTCTGGGGCCAACGTCCTGACTTTC.

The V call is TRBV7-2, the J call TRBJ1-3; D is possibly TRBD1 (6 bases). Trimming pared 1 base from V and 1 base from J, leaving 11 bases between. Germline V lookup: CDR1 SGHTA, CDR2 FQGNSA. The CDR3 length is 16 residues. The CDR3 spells CASSLGGGLSGNTIYF. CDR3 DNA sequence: TGTGCCAGCAGCTTAGGCGGGGGCCTTTCTGGAAACACCATATATTTT.

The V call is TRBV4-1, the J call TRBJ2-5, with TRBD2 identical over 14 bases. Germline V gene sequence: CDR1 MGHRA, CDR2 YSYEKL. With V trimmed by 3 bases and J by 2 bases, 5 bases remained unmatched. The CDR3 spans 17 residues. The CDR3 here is CASSQRTSGGIQETQYF. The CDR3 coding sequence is TGCGCCAGCAGCCAGCGGACTAGCGGGGGGATACAAGAGACCCAGTACTTC.

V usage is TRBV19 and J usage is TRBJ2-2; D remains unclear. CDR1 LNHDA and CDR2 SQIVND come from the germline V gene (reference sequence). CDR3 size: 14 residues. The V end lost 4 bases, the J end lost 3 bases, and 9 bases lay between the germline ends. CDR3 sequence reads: CASSKWTDTGELFF. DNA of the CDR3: TGTGCCAGTAGTAAATGGACCGACACCGGGGAGCTGTTTTTT.

In nucleotides, the CDR3 is TGTGCCAGCAGCGTAGCTGCCGGGACAACTAACACTGAAGCTTTCTTT. It codes for CASSVAAGTTNTEAFF. This sequence joins TRBV9 and TRBJ1-1; maybe TRBD1 (6 bases). The germline gives CDR1 SGDLS, CDR2 YYNGEE. The germline V and J ends were trimmed by 0 bases and 2 bases, with 14 bases remaining between them. The CDR3 is made up of 16 amino acids.